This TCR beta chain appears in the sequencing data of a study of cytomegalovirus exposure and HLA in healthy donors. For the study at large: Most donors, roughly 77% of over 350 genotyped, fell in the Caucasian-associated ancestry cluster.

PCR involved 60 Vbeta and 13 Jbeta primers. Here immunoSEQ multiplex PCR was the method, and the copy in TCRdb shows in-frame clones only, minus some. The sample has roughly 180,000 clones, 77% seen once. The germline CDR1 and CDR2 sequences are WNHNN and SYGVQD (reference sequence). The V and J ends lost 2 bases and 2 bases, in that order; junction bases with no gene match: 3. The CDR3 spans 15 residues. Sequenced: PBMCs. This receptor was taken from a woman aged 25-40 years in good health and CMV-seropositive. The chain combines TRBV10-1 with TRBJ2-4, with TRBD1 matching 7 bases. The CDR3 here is CASSEGDRTKNIQYF. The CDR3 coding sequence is TGCGCCAGCAGTGAGGGGGACAGAACCAAAAACATTCAGTACTTC.